This T cell receptor (beta chain) emerged from a study of neurological immune-mediated disorders. Study context: Most of the 34 multiple sclerosis patients had relapsing-remitting disease; 3 had secondary progressive. Overall study findings and caveats: HTLV-1-associated myelopathy ranked highest for TCR clonal expansion and multiple sclerosis lowest, beneath healthy controls.

This clonotype has a count of ten or more. Its matching antigen is unknown. 5'RACE with 10-nucleotide random UMIs produced the cDNA. TCRdb re-called the 5' RACE reads with MiXCR, one entry per CDR3 protein. The repertoire holds over 65,000 distinct CDR3 sequences, with 2% to 3% as singletons. The material sequenced was PBMCs. The TCR sequence derives from a woman in her twenties or thirties with multiple sclerosis.

The CDR3 DNA sequence: TGCAGTGCTTATGGAGGACAGGGTTGGGGGTCTGGGGCCAACGTCCTGACTTTC. This encodes CSAYGGQGWGSGANVLTF. The chain uses TRBV20-1 and TRBJ2-6; 8 bases agree with TRBD1. The CDR3 is 18 residues long. Per the germline V gene, CDR1 is DFQATT and CDR2 is SNEGSKA (reference sequence). With 5 bases clipped from V and 1 base from J, the junction kept 13 bases outside the gene matches.